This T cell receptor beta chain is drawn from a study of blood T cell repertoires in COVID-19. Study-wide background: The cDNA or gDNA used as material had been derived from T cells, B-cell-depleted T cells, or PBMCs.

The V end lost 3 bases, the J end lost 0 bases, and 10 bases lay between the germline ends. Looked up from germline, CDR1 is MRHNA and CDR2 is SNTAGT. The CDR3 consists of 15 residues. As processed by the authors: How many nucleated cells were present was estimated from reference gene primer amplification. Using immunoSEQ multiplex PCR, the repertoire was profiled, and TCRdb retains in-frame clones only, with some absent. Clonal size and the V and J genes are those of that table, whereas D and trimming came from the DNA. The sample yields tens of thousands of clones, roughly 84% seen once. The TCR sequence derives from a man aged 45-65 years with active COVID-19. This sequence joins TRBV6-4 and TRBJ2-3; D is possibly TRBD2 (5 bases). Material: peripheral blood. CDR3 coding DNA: TGTGCCAGCAGTGAACGGGGTACTAGCACAGATACGCAGTATTTT. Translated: CASSERGTSTDTQYF.